The source of this T cell receptor beta chain is a study of CD8 T cells in Susac syndrome. Background on the study: Sequencing included Susac syndrome patients, about 6 of them with active disease and eight in remission. Patients with Susac syndrome were therapy-naive, on corticosteroids, or on intravenous immunoglobulin alone at the time that blood was drawn.

An input of about 0.5 to 1 ug of RNA was subjected to reverse transcription using random hexamers. The authors amplified TCR beta CDR3 across 54 Vbeta and 13 Jbeta using immunoSEQ multiplex PCR. TCRdb reprocessed the immunoSEQ multiplex PCR reads with MiXCR, giving one entry per CDR3 protein. This sample has 150,000 to 200,000 distinct CDR3 sequences, with about 93% found just once. Negative isolation was used for CD8+ and CD4+ T cells, and FACS enrichment was applied to TEMRA cells. Trimming cost V 5 bases and J 5 bases; bases outside gene matches: 8. Per germline, CDR1 MNHEY and CDR2 SVGAGI. There are 14 residues in the CDR3.

This clonotype was sampled from a human donor with Susac syndrome. J is TRBJ2-5 and V is TRBV6-5; TRBD1 aligns across 7 bases. Sequenced material: CD4+ T cells from PBMCs. Written as DNA, the CDR3 is TGTGCCAGCAGTCGACAGGGCCATAGGGAGACCCAGTACTTC. Translated, it gives CASSRQGHRETQYF.